The T cell receptor (beta chain) described here comes from a study of OX40 agonist ivuxolimab in advanced cancers. Background on the study: Partial responses were seen in three patients, one with hepatocellular carcinoma and two with cutaneous melanoma.

The V gene's germline CDR1 is SGDLS and CDR2 YYNGEE. CDR3 size: 16 residues. Deletions cut 3 bases from V and 4 bases from J, with 18 bases between. In the case of this clone: Its cognate antigen is unknown.

Profiled with immunoSEQ multiplex PCR; TCRdb holds only in-frame clones, not every one. The sample lists tens of thousands of clones, nearly 95% occurring once. Autoimmune disease history or systemic immunosuppression led to patient exclusion. The study, taken as a whole, reports: CD8+ T cells were the subset that, on average, had more expanded clones than CD4+.

This chain connects TRBV9 to TRBJ2-3; D is perhaps TRBD2 (7 bases). The sequencing here drew on CD4+ or CD8+ T cells sorted from blood, taken in a trial of the OX40 agonist ivuxolimab. The receptor was isolated from an adult with an advanced solid tumor such as melanoma, head and neck, liver or kidney cancer. The CDR3 loop is CASSAEGGELADTQYF. The DNA for the CDR3 is TGTGCCAGCAGCGCCGAGGGGGGGGAGTTGGCAGATACGCAGTATTTT.